This TCR beta chain was identified during a study of post-analysis software for immune sequencing data. The study, taken as a whole, reports: A few TRBV segments were significantly more frequent in patients than in controls. TRBV5-6, TRBV5-1 and TRBV20-1 were among these segments.

This clonotype occurred a few times. Its cognate antigen is unknown. The TCR beta cDNA libraries carried unique molecular identifiers. One entry per CDR3 protein results from TCRdb running MiXCR on the PCR reads. The data contain 150,000 to 200,000 distinct CDR3 sequences, about 30% of them seen just once; the ten biggest clones take up roughly 1.6%. The V end was cut by 6 bases, the J end by 2 bases, with 8 bases between. The CDR3 spans 13 residues. Germline V gene lookup returns CDR1 MNHEY and CDR2 SVGAGI. V usage is TRBV6-5 and J usage is TRBJ1-5; D is ambiguous. The sample comprised blood. The clonotype was recovered from a girl aged 5 to 17 with multiple sclerosis. The CDR3 DNA reads as TGTGCCAGCAGGGGCTGGGGCAATCAGCCCCAGCATTTT. This codes for CASRGWGNQPQHF.